Below, 32 T cell receptor beta chains from the same sample are listed, as sequenced in a study of CD8+CD57+ T cells in acquired aplastic anemia. Flow cytometry had shown expanded CD8+CD57+ cells in the patients chosen for sequencing. Profiling that covered TCR beta VDJ and CDR3 relied on genomic DNA as its template. A single record per CDR3 protein comes from TCRdb applying MiXCR to the reads. The sample yields 260,000 or so distinct CDR3 sequences, around 45% seen once. Sample: sorted CD4+, CD8+, or CD8+CD57+ T cells (not recorded which) from PBMCs. The receptors here all came from a human donor with aplastic anemia.

As to this clonotype: In this CDR3 the conserved last residue, phenylalanine or tryptophan, is missing, so a read error is likely. The DNA is omitted, as the CDR3 cannot be located on it reliably, and the CDR3 follows TCRdb's listing. The chain employs TRBV7-9 and TRBJ2-7; TRBD2 reflects the table's D call only, with no check against the DNA. Including both end residues, the CDR3 is 13 amino acids long. The germline gives CDR1 SEHNR, CDR2 FQNEAQ (reference sequence). This CDR3 is CASSPPYGLAGGL.

This clonotype was observed a handful of times. This chain links TRBV6-5 with TRBJ2-1, with a tentative D call TRBD2 (6 bases). The CDR3 runs to 16 residues. V gave up 5 bases and J gave up 0 bases, with 14 bases separating them. Germline loops: CDR1 MNHEY, CDR2 SVGAGI. CDR3 DNA: TGTGCCAGCAGTCCCGGTAGGGGAGGCTCCTACAATGAGCAGTTCTTC. This gives the protein CASSPGRGGSYNEQFF.

The V and J genes are TRBV7-6 and TRBJ1-6; possibly TRBD1 for D (6 bases). The V gene's germline CDR1 is SGHVS and CDR2 FNYEAQ. V was cut by 5 bases and J by 13 bases, with 18 bases left in between. This CDR3 has 14 residues. In DNA, the CDR3 is TGTGCCAGCAGCCTAGGAGGACAGCGGCAGCCCCTCCACTTT. Translating it yields CASSLGGQRQPLHF.

At least ten counts were recorded for this clonotype. This chain links TRBV7-9 with TRBJ2-1; D may be TRBD2 (6 bases). Germline values: CDR1 SEHNR, CDR2 FQNEAQ (reference sequence). The CDR3 contains 14 residues. Trimming stripped 1 base from V and 8 bases from J, with 12 bases between. As DNA, the CDR3 is TGTGCCAGCAGCTTAGTGACTAGTCTCCATGAGCAGTTCTTC. This translates into CASSLVTSLHEQFF.

The V gene is TRBV27, the J gene TRBJ2-7, with TRBD1 identical over 8 bases. The CDR3 is 15 residues long. Trimming cost V 3 bases and J 6 bases; bases outside gene matches: 10. Germline V gene sequence: CDR1 MNHEY, CDR2 SMNVEV (reference sequence). CDR3 region: CASSFFPGQAGEQYF. CDR3 sequence (DNA): TGTGCCAGCAGTTTTTTCCCGGGACAGGCAGGCGAGCAGTACTTC.

On this clonotype: Possible read error: a much larger clone is one base away. This chain uses TRBV7-6 with TRBJ2-3; D possibly corresponds to TRBD2 (5 bases). Looked up from germline, CDR1 is SGHVS and CDR2 is FNYEAQ. V was shortened by 0 bases and J by 3 bases, with 22 bases between the two germline ends. CDR3 length equals 19 residues. The DNA for the CDR3 is TGTGCCAGCAGCTTAGCGCGCGGGCCTAACAACCCCAATACAGATACGCAGTATTTT. Translation gives CASSLARGPNNPNTDTQYF.

Notes on this clonotype: One junction end does not reproduce the germline sequence, and a read error may be involved. The rearrangement links TRBV27 to TRBJ2-1; 13 positions match TRBD2. The CDR3 totals 15 residues. CDR1 is MNHEY and CDR2 is SMNVEV in the germline V gene (reference sequence). Here the CDR3 reads CAGSFGTSGAGEQFF. The DNA for the CDR3 is TGTGCCGGCAGCTTCGGGACTAGCGGGGCCGGTGAGCAGTTCTTC.

This clonotype was detected only a few times. The chain couples TRBV24-1 to TRBJ2-7, with TRBD2 matching over 10 bases. In germline, CDR1 is KGHDR, CDR2 SFDVKD. The length of the CDR3 is 15 residues. With 0 bases clipped from V and 11 bases from J, the junction kept 9 bases outside the gene matches. The CDR3 region has the DNA TGTGCCACCAGTGATTTGTGCCTAGCGGGAGTTAAGAAGTACGTC. It translates to CATSDLCLAGVKKYV.

This sequence joins TRBV5-1 and TRBJ2-3; D possibly corresponds to TRBD1 (5 bases). This CDR3 has 17 amino acids. CDR1 and CDR2 (germline): SGHRS, YFSETQ. V dropped 1 base and J dropped 3 bases, with 18 bases sitting between them. CDR3 sequence reads: CASSLSADGRGTDTQYF. The CDR3 nucleotides read TGCGCCAGCAGCTTGTCGGCGGACGGAAGGGGTACAGATACGCAGTATTTT.

This sequence joins TRBV19 and TRBJ2-7; 10 positions agree with TRBD1. With 5 bases clipped from V and 6 bases from J, the junction kept 4 bases outside the gene matches. Germline CDR1 is LNHDA and CDR2 is SQIVND (reference sequence). This CDR3 comprises 13 residues. The CDR3 nucleotides read TGTGCCAGTAGTGTGGACAGGGGGAGCGAGCAGTACTTC. It yields the protein CASSVDRGSEQYF.

This chain connects TRBV19 to TRBJ1-1; 7 bases are a match to TRBD1. Unmatched junction bases numbered 5, after V lost 10 bases and J lost 0 bases. CDR3 length: 13 amino acids. CDR1 is LNHDA, CDR2 SQIVND, per germline (reference sequence). The CDR3 here is CATAGQLNTEAFF. CDR3 sequence (DNA): TGTGCCACCGCGGGACAGTTGAACACTGAAGCTTTCTTT.

The V and J genes are TRBV10-3 and TRBJ1-6, with D possibly matching TRBD1 (6 bases). The CDR3 covers 14 residues. Germline CDR1 is ENHRY and CDR2 is SYGVKD. Trimming removed 5 bases at V and 10 bases at J, with 15 bases between. Here the CDR3 DNA reads TGTGCCATCAGTCTCGGACAGTGGCGATCACCCCTCCACTTT. This gives the protein CAISLGQWRSPLHF.

This chain uses TRBV20-1 with TRBJ1-5; 8 bases align to TRBD1. In germline, CDR1 is DFQATT, CDR2 SNEGSKA (reference sequence). The CDR3 consists of 16 residues. Trimming cost V 6 bases and J 2 bases; bases outside gene matches: 12. DNA for the CDR3: TGCAGTGCCCCGGACAGGGTTGATGTCGGCAATCAGCCCCAGCATTTT. It translates to CSAPDRVDVGNQPQHF.

This clonotype was recorded a few times. V gene TRBV20-1 combines with J gene TRBJ1-2, with D perhaps TRBD1 (5 bases). From germline, CDR1 is DFQATT and CDR2 SNEGSKA (reference sequence). The CDR3 has 13 amino acids. Between the trimmed V and J ends, which lost 2 bases and 4 bases, there was a span of 11 bases. As DNA, the CDR3 is TGCAGTGCTAGAAGTGACAGTGGCTATGGCTACACCTTC. Residues: CSARSDSGYGYTF.

The chain links TRBV19 to TRBJ2-7; D is uncertain. The last part of the DNA fits TRBJ2-5 better; the J call may be wrong. CDR1 LNHDA and CDR2 SQIVND come from the germline V gene (reference sequence). The CDR3 contains 14 residues. This chain's CDR3 is CASNPSVHQETQYF. The CDR3 region has the DNA TGTGCCAGTAACCCAAGTGTCCACCAAGAGACCCAGTACTTC.

This clonotype was observed at least ten times. The chain couples TRBV4-2 to TRBJ2-2; D may be TRBD1 (6 bases). The CDR3 consists of 16 residues. V was pared by 0 bases and J by 4 bases, with 12 bases between. Germline V gene lookup returns CDR1 LGHNA and CDR2 YNFKEQ. Here the CDR3 reads CASSQDADSTTGELFF. Written as DNA, the CDR3 is TGTGCCAGCAGCCAAGATGCGGACAGCACCACCGGGGAGCTGTTTTTT.

The gene calls are TRBV27 and TRBJ2-1; D is unresolved. The CDR3 sequence is 13 residues long. Between the trimmed V and J ends, which lost 3 bases and 8 bases, there was a span of 11 bases. In germline, CDR1 is MNHEY, CDR2 SMNVEV (reference sequence). CDR3 sequence (DNA): TGTGCCAGCAGTTTGGTGGTTTCTCATGAGCAGTTCTTC. This gives the protein CASSLVVSHEQFF.

The chain combines TRBV6-6 with TRBJ2-7; TRBD1 aligns across 10 bases. The J segment lost 0 bases and the V segment lost 5 bases, leaving 10 bases of the junction unmatched. This CDR3 region has 17 residues. Germline V gene sequence: CDR1 MNHNY, CDR2 SVGAGI (reference sequence). DNA of the CDR3: TGTGCCAGCAGTGAATTGGTTTGGACAGGGGGCTCCTACGAGCAGTACTTC. This gives the protein CASSELVWTGGSYEQYF.

This clonotype was seen repeatedly, ten times or more. This chain joins TRBV30 and TRBJ2-7; D perhaps matches TRBD2 (7 bases). V dropped 0 bases and J dropped 3 bases, with 9 bases sitting between them. Per germline, CDR1 GTSNPN and CDR2 SVGIG (reference sequence). The CDR3 has 13 amino acids. CDR3 coding DNA: TGTGCCTGGAGTGTAGGGGGGGGCTACGAGCAGTACTTC. Translating gives CAWSVGGGYEQYF.

The chain is built from TRBV6-1 and TRBJ1-3; a weak D match, TRBD1 (5 bases). Germline V gene sequence: CDR1 MNHNS, CDR2 SASEGT. V was trimmed by 8 bases and J by 0 bases, leaving 17 bases between them. The CDR3 covers 16 residues. The chain's CDR3 is CASLQKAGSSGNTIYF. The CDR3 nucleotides read TGTGCCAGCCTACAAAAGGCAGGGTCCTCTGGAAACACCATATATTTT.

A remark on this clonotype: As the CDR3 is not closed by the conserved phenylalanine or tryptophan, this likely results from a read error. The limits of the CDR3 on the DNA are not certain, so only TCRdb's listed CDR3 is given. The chain links TRBV12-3 or TRBV12-4 to TRBJ2-5; the DNA was not used to check the table's D call, TRBD1. The CDR3 has 19 residues if both end residues are counted. The CDR3 region is CASRPPGGWEWGTKRPSTS.

J is TRBJ2-7 and V is TRBV5-1; D not resolved. With 0 bases removed from V and 3 bases from J, the gap between germline ends came to 7 bases. CDR3 length equals 13 residues. Per germline, CDR1 SGHRS and CDR2 YFSETQ. CDR3: CASSLGALYEQYF. CDR3 DNA sequence: TGCGCCAGCAGCTTGGGGGCTCTCTACGAGCAGTACTTC.

This clonotype was recorded at least ten times. This chain links TRBV4-2 with TRBJ1-6, with a weak D call TRBD1 (5 bases). The CDR3 loop spans 15 amino acids. Trimming pared 1 base from V and 8 bases from J, leaving 12 bases between. The germline V gene encodes CDR1 LGHNA and CDR2 YNFKEQ. CDR3 nucleotides: TGTGCCAGCAGCCAAGGAGCAGGGATGGATTCACCCCTCCACTTT. It specifies CASSQGAGMDSPLHF.

Only a few counts were recorded for this clonotype. J is TRBJ2-7 and V is TRBV25-1; 9 nucleotides line up with TRBD1. CDR3 size: 14 residues. Germline assignment: CDR1 MGHDK and CDR2 SYGVNS. V shed 3 bases, J shed 5 bases, and the junction held 5 bases outside the gene matches. CDR3 in amino acids: CASSDRQGVDEQYF. CDR3 DNA sequence: TGTGCCAGCAGTGATCGACAGGGGGTCGACGAGCAGTACTTC.

The table lists this clonotype with a count of one. One end of the junction does not line up with germline, which may come from a read error. This chain links TRBV29-1 with TRBJ2-5; no definite D call. Germline V gene data show CDR1 as SQVTM and CDR2 as ANQGSEA. The CDR3 spans 12 residues. The CDR3 is CSGNTAEETQYF. The CDR3 region has the DNA TGCAGCGGCAACACAGCTGAAGAAACCCAGTACTTC.

This sequence joins TRBV12-3 or TRBV12-4 and TRBJ1-1; D not resolved. V was clipped by 2 bases and J by 1 base, with 5 bases between them. The CDR3 has 13 amino acids. The chain's CDR3 is CASSLWQNTEAFF. CDR3 coding DNA: TGTGCCAGCAGTTTATGGCAGAACACTGAAGCTTTCTTT.

This clonotype has only a few counts. It may be a read error: a sequence one base away is much more abundant. The chain combines TRBV7-9 with TRBJ1-6; D is unresolved. This CDR3 comprises 14 residues. Trimming shortened V by 5 bases and J by 8 bases, and 13 bases separated the two germline ends. Germline V lookup: CDR1 SEHNR, CDR2 FQNEAQ (reference sequence). The CDR3 DNA reads as TGTGCCAGCAGCAATAAACTCAACGATTCACCCCTCCACTTT. It translates to CASSNKLNDSPLHF.

This clonotype appeared once. The chain couples TRBV20-1 to TRBJ2-5; 14 positions agree with TRBD2. Trimming took 3 bases from V and 3 from J; bases not matched to a gene: 6. The CDR3 runs to 16 residues. Germline V lookup: CDR1 DFQATT, CDR2 SNEGSKA (reference sequence). CDR3 DNA: TGCAGTGCTAGGGGACTAGCGGGAGTCGGAGAAGAGACCCAGTACTTC. It yields the protein CSARGLAGVGEETQYF.

The V and J genes are TRBV20-1 and TRBJ1-5; 8 bases line up with TRBD1. CDR1 and CDR2 from the germline V gene are DFQATT and SNEGSKA (reference sequence). The CDR3 runs 15 residues. V was pared by 3 bases and J by 7 bases, with 11 bases of the junction left unmatched. The CDR3, as DNA: TGCAGTGCTAGTGGACAGGGCCTGATACAGCAGCCCCAGCATTTT. Its translation is CSASGQGLIQQPQHF.

The chain couples TRBV15 to TRBJ1-6; D uncertain. Germline CDR1 is LNHNV and CDR2 is YYDKDF (reference sequence). The V gene lost 0 bases and the J gene lost 9 bases, with 15 bases spanning the gap. This CDR3 has 16 residues. CDR3 coding DNA: TGTGCCACCAGCAGAGACCGAGGATCGGATAGTTCACCCCTCCACTTT. It is translated as CATSRDRGSDSSPLHF. Filled out from reference TRBV15 and TRBJ1-6, the complete variable domain reads DAMVIQNPRYQVTQFGKPVTLSCSQTLNHNVMYWYQQKSSQAPKLLFHYYDKDFNNEADTPDNFQSRRPNTSFCFLDIRSPGLGDTAMYLCATSRDRGSDSSPLHFGNGTRLTVT.

This clonotype was observed many times. The chain carries TRBV6-1 and TRBJ1-5, with TRBD1 identical over 8 bases. The V gene's germline CDR1 is MNHNS and CDR2 SASEGT. This CDR3 has 13 residues. Trimming removed 9 bases from V and 11 bases from J; junction bases left unmatched: 12. CDR3 amino acids: CARDRELRSAQHF. CDR3 DNA: TGTGCCAGGGACAGGGAACTCCGTTCGGCCCAGCATTTT.

This clonotype was recorded at least ten times. The V call is TRBV24-1, the J call TRBJ1-5, with 8 positions matching TRBD1. V lost 2 bases, J lost 7 bases, and 12 bases stayed unmatched. This CDR3 has 17 residues. CDR1 is KGHDR and CDR2 is SFDVKD in the germline V gene. Here the CDR3 reads CATSDSRTGTLRQPQHF. The DNA for the CDR3 is TGTGCCACCAGTGATTCACGGACAGGGACGCTTCGGCAGCCCCAGCATTTT.